Below are 2 T cell receptor beta chains sequenced from a single sample in a study of blood T cells in healthy people across ages (dated by TCRdb to between 2014 and 2016). The library was generated by 5' RACE. The run used an Illumina HiSeq 2500. A second about 7 to 11 cycle PCR used a sample-barcoded 5' primer and a J-beta primer mix. In-frame beta chains were kept once TCRdb had trimmed the public reads at Q25 with fastp and called clones with MiXCR. All rows with the same CDR3 protein become a single entry with the most common DNA and genes. This sample is represented by 750,000 or so distinct CDR3 sequences; just under 25% of them were singletons. More than 8% of the sample goes to the ten largest clones. These data were also filed under a second study, of T cells of mothers and their children.

The sequenced material came from blood. The source of these receptors is a boy aged 5 to 17 in good health.

V is TRBV29-1 and J is TRBJ1-2; D is possibly TRBD1 (6 bases). V was pared by 1 base and J by 4 bases, with 19 bases between. CDR1 and CDR2 (germline): SQVTM, ANQGSEA. This CDR3 is built from 16 residues. The CDR3 loop reads CSVEGAHTGKGYGYTF. CDR3 sequence (DNA): TGCAGCGTTGAAGGGGCTCATACAGGGAAGGGCTATGGCTACACCTTC.

This clonotype was recorded a few times. The J gene is TRBJ2-7, the V gene TRBV6-2 or TRBV6-3; 10 bases match TRBD1. Germline V gene lookup returns CDR1 MNHEY and CDR2 SVGEGT. The ends lost 8 bases at V and 5 bases at J; junction bases unmatched: 6. The CDR3 has 13 residues. CDR3 bases: TGTGCCAGCGTGGGACAGGGGAAGGACGAGCAGTACTTC. This codes for CASVGQGKDEQYF.